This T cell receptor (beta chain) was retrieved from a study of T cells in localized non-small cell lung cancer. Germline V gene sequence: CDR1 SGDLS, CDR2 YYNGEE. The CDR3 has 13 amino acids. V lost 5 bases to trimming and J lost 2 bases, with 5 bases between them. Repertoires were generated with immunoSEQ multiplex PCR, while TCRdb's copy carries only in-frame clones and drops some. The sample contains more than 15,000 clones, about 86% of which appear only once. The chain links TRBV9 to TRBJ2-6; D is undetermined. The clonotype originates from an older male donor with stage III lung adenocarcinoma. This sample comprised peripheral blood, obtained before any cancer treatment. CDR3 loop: CASRQAGANVLTF. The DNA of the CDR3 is TGTGCCAGCAGGCAGGCTGGGGCCAACGTCCTGACTTTC.